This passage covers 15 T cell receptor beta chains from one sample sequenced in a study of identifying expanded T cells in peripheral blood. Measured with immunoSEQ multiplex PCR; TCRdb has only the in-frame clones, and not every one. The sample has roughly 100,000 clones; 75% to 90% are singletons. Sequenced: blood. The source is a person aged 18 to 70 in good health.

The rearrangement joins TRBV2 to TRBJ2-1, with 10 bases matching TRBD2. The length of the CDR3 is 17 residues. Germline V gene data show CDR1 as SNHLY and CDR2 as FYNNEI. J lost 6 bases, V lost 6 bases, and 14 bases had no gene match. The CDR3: CASRAFSGGNRGNEQFF. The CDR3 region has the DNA TGTGCCAGCAGGGCCTTTAGCGGGGGGAATCGGGGCAATGAGCAGTTCTTC.

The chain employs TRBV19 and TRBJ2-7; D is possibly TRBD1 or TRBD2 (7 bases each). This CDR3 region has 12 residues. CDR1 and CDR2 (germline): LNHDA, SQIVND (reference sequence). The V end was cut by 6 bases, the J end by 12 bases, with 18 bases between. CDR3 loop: CASRQGGSPPYF. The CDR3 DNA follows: TGTGCCAGTAGGCAGGGGGGGTCTCCCCCGTACTTC. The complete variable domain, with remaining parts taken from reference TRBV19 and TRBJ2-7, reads DGGITQSPKYLFRKEGQNVTLSCEQNLNHDAMYWYRQDPGQGLRLIYYSQIVNDFQKGDIAEGYSVSREKKESFPLTVTSAQKNPTAFYLCASRQGGSPPYFGPGTRLTVT.

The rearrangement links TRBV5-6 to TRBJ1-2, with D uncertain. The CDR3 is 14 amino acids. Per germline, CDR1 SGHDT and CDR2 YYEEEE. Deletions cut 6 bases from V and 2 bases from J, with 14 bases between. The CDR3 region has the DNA TGTGCCAGCATCCTCCGAGGGTCCAACTATGGCTACACCTTC. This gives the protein CASILRGSNYGYTF. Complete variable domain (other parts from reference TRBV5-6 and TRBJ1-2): DAGVTQSPTHLIKTRGQQVTLRCSPKSGHDTVSWYQQALGQGPQFIFQYYEEEERQRGNFPDRFSGHQFPNYSSELNVNALLLGDSALYLCASILRGSNYGYTFGSGTRLTVV.

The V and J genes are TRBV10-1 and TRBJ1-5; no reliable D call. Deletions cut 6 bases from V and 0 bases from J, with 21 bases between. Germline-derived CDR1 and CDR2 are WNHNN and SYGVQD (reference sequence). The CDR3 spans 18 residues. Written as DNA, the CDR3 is TGCGCCAGCAGCGGCCCGGAAAGGGTCCAGAATAGCAATCAGCCCCAGCATTTT. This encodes CASSGPERVQNSNQPQHF.

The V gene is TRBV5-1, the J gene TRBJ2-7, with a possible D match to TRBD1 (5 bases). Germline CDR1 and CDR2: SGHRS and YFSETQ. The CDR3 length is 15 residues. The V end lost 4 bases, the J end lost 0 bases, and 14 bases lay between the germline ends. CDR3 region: CASSLDGGASYEQYF. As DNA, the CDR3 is TGCGCCAGCAGCCTGGACGGTGGGGCCTCCTACGAGCAGTACTTC.

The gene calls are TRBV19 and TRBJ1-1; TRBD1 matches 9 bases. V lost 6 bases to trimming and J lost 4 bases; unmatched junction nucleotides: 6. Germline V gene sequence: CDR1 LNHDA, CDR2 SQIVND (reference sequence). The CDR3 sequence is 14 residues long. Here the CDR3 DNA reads TGTGCCAGTAGGCCACAGGGGGCCTCCACTGAAGCTTTCTTT. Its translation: CASRPQGASTEAFF.

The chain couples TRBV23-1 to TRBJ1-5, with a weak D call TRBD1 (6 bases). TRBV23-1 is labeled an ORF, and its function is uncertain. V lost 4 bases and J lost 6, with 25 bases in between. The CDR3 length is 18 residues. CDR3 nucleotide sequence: TGCGCCAGCAGTCCCCCCATGCTTTGCGAGCGGGGGGCTCAGCCCCAGCATTTT. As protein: CASSPPMLCERGAQPQHF.

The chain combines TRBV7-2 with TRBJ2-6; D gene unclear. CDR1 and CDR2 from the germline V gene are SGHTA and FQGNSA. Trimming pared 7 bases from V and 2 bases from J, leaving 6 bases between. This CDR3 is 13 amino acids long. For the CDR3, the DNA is TGTGCCAGCACCCTCGCTGGGGCCAACGTCCTGACTTTC. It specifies CASTLAGANVLTF.

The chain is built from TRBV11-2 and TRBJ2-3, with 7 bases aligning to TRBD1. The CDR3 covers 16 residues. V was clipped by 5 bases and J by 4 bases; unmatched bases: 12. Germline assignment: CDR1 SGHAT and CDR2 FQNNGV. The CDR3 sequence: CASSPRQGLRADTQYF. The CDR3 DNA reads TGTGCCAGCAGCCCCCGACAGGGATTGAGGGCAGATACGCAGTATTTT.

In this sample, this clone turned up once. Written as DNA, the CDR3 is TGCGCCAGCAGCCAAGATATGGAGGTAGGCCAGCCCCAGCATTTT. It codes for CASSQDMEVGQPQHF. The chain combines TRBV4-3 with TRBJ1-5; no firm D call. The CDR3 is made up of 15 amino acids. The germline gives CDR1 LGHNA, CDR2 YSLEER. The germline V and J ends were trimmed by 0 bases and 7 bases, with 13 bases remaining between them.

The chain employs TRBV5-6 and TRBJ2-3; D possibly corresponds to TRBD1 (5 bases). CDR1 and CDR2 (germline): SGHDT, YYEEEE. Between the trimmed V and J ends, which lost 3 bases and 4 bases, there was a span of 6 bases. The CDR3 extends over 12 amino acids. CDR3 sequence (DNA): TGTGCCAGCAGCTGGGGCCCAGATACGCAGTATTTT. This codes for CASSWGPDTQYF.

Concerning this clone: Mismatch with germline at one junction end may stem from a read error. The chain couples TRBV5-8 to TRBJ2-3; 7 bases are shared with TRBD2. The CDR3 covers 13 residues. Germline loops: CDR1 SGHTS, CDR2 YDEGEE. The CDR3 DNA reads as TGTGCGTCCATGCGGGGGTACACAGATACACAGTATTTT. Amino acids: CASMRGYTDTQYF.

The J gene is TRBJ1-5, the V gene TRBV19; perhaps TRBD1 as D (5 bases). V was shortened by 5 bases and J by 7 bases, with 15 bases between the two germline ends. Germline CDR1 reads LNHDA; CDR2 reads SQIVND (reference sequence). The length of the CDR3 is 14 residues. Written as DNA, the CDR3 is TGTGCCAGTAGTGCCTCCTTTGGGGGACAGCCCCAGCATTTT. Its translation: CASSASFGGQPQHF.

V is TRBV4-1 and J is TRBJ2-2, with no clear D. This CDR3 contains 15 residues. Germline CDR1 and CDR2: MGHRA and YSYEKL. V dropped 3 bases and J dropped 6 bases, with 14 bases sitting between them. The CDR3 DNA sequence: TGCGCCAGCAGCCAGCCTCGAGAAAGTGCCGGGGAGCTGTTTTTT. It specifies CASSQPRESAGELFF.

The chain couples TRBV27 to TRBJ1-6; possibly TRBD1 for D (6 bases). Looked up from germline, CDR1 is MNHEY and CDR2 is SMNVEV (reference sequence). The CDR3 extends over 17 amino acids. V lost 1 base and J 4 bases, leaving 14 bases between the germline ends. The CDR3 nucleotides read TGTGCCAGCAGTTTATTAAGGGGGATCCAATATAATTCACCCCTCCACTTT. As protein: CASSLLRGIQYNSPLHF.